This TCR beta chain was sequenced during a study of T cell repertoires in aging, cancer and after chemotherapy. By share of the sample, this clonotype is medium-sized. Multiplex touch-down PCR with TRB-A/B primers amplified rearranged V-D-J TRB sequences. TCRdb used MiXCR to reprocess the multiplex PCR reads, holding one entry per CDR3 protein. The data show more than 8,500 distinct CDR3 sequences, with about 41% seen just once and 10% to 15% held by the top ten. Peripheral blood genomic DNA, not sorted cells or RNA, was the template. The clonotype comes from a human donor with a solid tumor. Sequenced: blood.

CDR3: CASSERLAGAYEQYF. CDR3 in DNA: TGTGCCAGCAGTGAAAGACTAGCGGGGGCGTACGAGCAGTACTTC. The chain links TRBV6-1 to TRBJ2-7; TRBD2 matches 12 bases. J lost 4 bases, V lost 2 bases, and 3 bases had no gene match. The CDR3 consists of 15 residues. CDR1 and CDR2 (germline): MNHNS, SASEGT.